This TCR beta chain originates from a study of patients and donors after allogeneic stem cell transplantation. Germline V gives CDR1 SGHRS, CDR2 YFSETQ. This CDR3 contains 14 residues. V was clipped by 4 bases and J by 2 bases, with 11 bases between them. One entry per CDR3 protein results from TCRdb running MiXCR on the RT-PCR reads. This table has 800,000 to 1,000,000 distinct CDR3 sequences, over 15% appearing once. The specimen was blood, either unsorted or a sorted T cell fraction (not recorded which). V and J are TRBV5-1 and TRBJ2-3, with no clear D. This receptor was obtained from a human donor who was either an allogeneic HSCT recipient or a stem cell or donor lymphocyte infusion donor (not recorded which). It is not recorded whose cells these are; they may come from a transplant donor. CDR3 sequence reads: CASSTDPNTDTQYF. CDR3 sequence (DNA): TGCGCCAGCAGCACGGACCCAAACACAGATACGCAGTATTTT.